Presented here are 32 T cell receptor beta chains from one specimen sequenced in a study of cytomegalovirus exposure and HLA in healthy donors (dated by TCRdb to between 2016 and 2019). Libraries were made using the immunoSEQ multiplex PCR assay. TCRdb took this table from immuneACCESS and kept in-frame rearrangements with V and J called. Such tables lack part of the clones; where checked against another copy, unresolved V genes explain under half of the gap, and the rest is unexplained. The sample yields 100,000 to 150,000 clones; about 96% were counted once. Approximately 1.5% of the sample belongs to the ten largest clones. The sample comprised PBMCs. The source of these receptors is a young man in good health and CMV-seronegative.

This chain joins TRBV10-1 and TRBJ1-4, with TRBD1 matching over 8 bases. This CDR3 is 19 amino acids long. J was trimmed by 2 bases and V by 4 bases; bases with no gene match: 15. CDR1 is WNHNN, CDR2 SYGVQD, per germline (reference sequence). The chain's CDR3 is CASSGPWNGQGATNEKLFF. The CDR3 bases are TGCGCCAGCAGTGGCCCTTGGAATGGACAGGGAGCCACTAATGAAAAACTGTTTTTT.

The chain is built from TRBV7-2 and TRBJ2-1; 15 bases align to TRBD2. CDR3 length equals 19 residues. Trimming at V came to 2 bases and at J to 3 bases, leaving 8 bases not matched to a gene. The germline V gene has CDR1 SGHTA and CDR2 FQGNSA. CDR3 in amino acids: CASSLMGTSGRSYYNEQFF. CDR3 DNA: TGTGCCAGCAGCTTAATGGGGACTAGCGGGAGGAGTTACTACAATGAGCAGTTCTTC.

This chain uses TRBV13 with TRBJ1-4; D is undetermined. Trimming pared 4 bases from V and 0 bases from J, leaving 9 bases between. The germline gives CDR1 PRHDT, CDR2 FYEKMQ (reference sequence). CDR3 length: 15 amino acids. The CDR3: CASSSTHATNEKLFF. In DNA form, the CDR3 reads TGTGCCAGCAGCTCCACACATGCAACTAATGAAAAACTGTTTTTT.

V usage is TRBV9 and J usage is TRBJ2-1; TRBD2 aligns across 10 bases. Germline values: CDR1 SGDLS, CDR2 YYNGEE. The ends lost 0 bases at V and 10 bases at J; junction bases unmatched: 1. This CDR3 region has 13 residues. CDR3 bases: TGTGCCAGCAGCGTAGTACTAGCGGGAGAGCAGTTCTTC. This translates into CASSVVLAGEQFF.

This sequence joins TRBV27 and TRBJ2-7, with D possibly matching TRBD1 (5 bases). The ends were cut back, 0 bases at V and 5 bases at J, with 8 bases in the middle. Germline CDR1 and CDR2: MNHEY and SMNVEV (reference sequence). This CDR3 is built from 13 residues. The CDR3 region has the DNA TGTGCCAGCAGTTTATCGTCAGGGCACGAGCAGTACTTC. Translation: CASSLSSGHEQYF.

The rearrangement joins TRBV6-1 to TRBJ1-1, with D perhaps matching TRBD1 (5 bases). Trimming took 0 bases from V and 7 from J, leaving 12 bases between them. Germline V gives CDR1 MNHNS, CDR2 SASEGT. The CDR3 is 14 residues long. The CDR3 region has the DNA TGTGCCAGCAGTGAAGCGCGGGGGGTAATTGAAGCTTTCTTT. This translates into CASSEARGVIEAFF.

This clone occurred once. The J gene is TRBJ1-1, the V gene TRBV5-4, with 7 nucleotides matching TRBD1. Germline values: CDR1 SGHNT, CDR2 YYREEE (reference sequence). The V segment lost 3 bases and the J segment 4 bases; nucleotides outside the gene matches: 6. The CDR3 consists of 14 residues. CDR3 amino acids: CASSSKGAATEAFF. DNA of the CDR3: TGTGCCAGCAGCTCAAAGGGGGCGGCCACTGAAGCTTTCTTT.

The V and J genes are TRBV6-6 and TRBJ1-1; tentative D call: TRBD1 (5 bases). V lost 2 bases to trimming and J lost 0 bases, with 10 bases between them. This CDR3 is 15 amino acids long. Germline CDR1 reads MNHNY; CDR2 reads SVGAGI (reference sequence). The DNA of the CDR3 is TGTGCCAGCAGTTACGGGGCCAATGTGAACACTGAAGCTTTCTTT. Its protein product is CASSYGANVNTEAFF.

The V gene is TRBV19, the J gene TRBJ2-5; TRBD2 aligns across 10 bases. The J segment lost 4 bases and the V segment lost 5 bases, leaving 7 bases of the junction unmatched. The CDR3 sequence is 15 residues long. The germline CDR1 and CDR2 sequences are LNHDA and SQIVND (reference sequence). CDR3 sequence: CASSHIGTSVETQYF. The CDR3 region has the DNA TGTGCCAGTAGTCATATCGGGACTAGCGTAGAGACCCAGTACTTC.

The chain uses TRBV28 and TRBJ2-1; the D gene is possibly TRBD1 (6 bases). Germline V CDR1 and CDR2: MDHEN, SYDVKM. Trimming removed 6 bases from V and 4 bases from J, with 16 bases in between. This CDR3 has 15 amino acids. In nucleotides, the CDR3 is TGTGCCAGCAGCGGTTCCGGGACACCTTACAATGAGCAGTTCTTC. It codes for CASSGSGTPYNEQFF.

The genes are TRBV5-1 and TRBJ1-2, with 7 positions matching TRBD1. CDR1 and CDR2 (germline): SGHRS, YFSETQ. The CDR3 sequence is 15 residues long. V shed 4 bases and J 0 bases; nucleotides not matched to a gene: 6. The CDR3 region is CASSMRQGANYGYTF. The CDR3 DNA follows: TGCGCCAGCAGCATGCGACAGGGCGCTAACTATGGCTACACCTTC.

The V gene is TRBV11-2, the J gene TRBJ2-1; 8 positions agree with TRBD2. Per germline, CDR1 SGHAT and CDR2 FQNNGV. The junction had 8 bases not matched to a gene; V was cut back by 7 bases and J by 0 bases. The CDR3 is made up of 16 amino acids. CDR3 coding DNA: TGTGCCAGCAATCTAGCGGGTGGCAGCTCCTACAATGAGCAGTTCTTC. Translated: CASNLAGGSSYNEQFF.

The rearrangement links TRBV28 to TRBJ1-2; 11 bases fit TRBD1. The CDR3 is 17 residues long. The junction had 13 bases not matched to a gene; V was cut back by 6 bases and J by 4 bases. Germline CDR1 is MDHEN and CDR2 is SYDVKM. DNA for the CDR3: TGTGCCAGCAGCATCCGGGACAGGGGGTTTTCCGCCTATGGCTACACCTTC. Translated, it gives CASSIRDRGFSAYGYTF.

The chain recombines TRBV2 with TRBJ2-7; 12 bases agree with TRBD2. Germline V gene sequence: CDR1 SNHLY, CDR2 FYNNEI. The V segment lost 4 bases and the J segment 2 bases; nucleotides outside the gene matches: 6. This CDR3 is 16 amino acids long. The DNA of the CDR3 is TGTGCCAGCAGTGTGCCACGGACTAGCGGGACCTACGAGCAGTACTTC. Translation: CASSVPRTSGTYEQYF.

This clone was seen a single time. The gene calls are TRBV29-1 and TRBJ2-7; D may be TRBD1 (6 bases). CDR3 length: 14 residues. Trimming took 4 bases from V and 1 from J, leaving 14 bases between them. The germline V gene has CDR1 SQVTM and CDR2 ANQGSEA. CDR3: CSVGQVMSSYEQYF. In nucleotides, the CDR3 is TGCAGCGTTGGACAGGTTATGAGTTCCTACGAGCAGTACTTC.

The gene calls are TRBV5-1 and TRBJ2-3, with TRBD2 matching over 8 bases. The CDR3 is made up of 14 amino acids. The germline CDR1 and CDR2 sequences are SGHRS and YFSETQ. V was clipped by 4 bases and J by 0 bases; unmatched bases: 1. CDR3: CASSGLASTDTQYF. The CDR3, as DNA: TGCGCCAGCAGCGGACTAGCTAGCACAGATACGCAGTATTTT.

Written as DNA, the CDR3 is TGTGCCAGCAGCTTGGTAGGTAGCGGGATCTACGAGCAGTACTTC. It translates to CASSLVGSGIYEQYF. The rearrangement uses TRBV5-4 and TRBJ2-7; 8 positions match TRBD2. V lost 0 bases to trimming and J lost 3 bases; unmatched junction nucleotides: 5. The germline V gene encodes CDR1 SGHNT and CDR2 YYREEE (reference sequence). This CDR3 contains 15 residues.

The V and J genes are TRBV4-1 and TRBJ2-7; 12 bases align to TRBD2. The CDR3 is 14 amino acids. The V gene end was trimmed by 5 bases and the J gene end by 6 bases; junction bases not matched to a gene: 5. CDR1 is MGHRA, CDR2 YSYEKL, per germline. CDR3 nucleotide sequence: TGCGCCAGCAGCTCCCGGACTAGCGGGACCGAGCAGTACTTC. This gives the protein CASSSRTSGTEQYF.

V and J are TRBV6-5 and TRBJ2-7; D unclear. CDR1 is MNHEY, CDR2 SVGAGI, per germline. The germline V and J ends were trimmed by 0 bases and 2 bases, with 11 bases remaining between them. CDR3 size: 15 residues. The CDR3: CASSYSIGQTYEQYF. The CDR3 DNA sequence: TGTGCCAGCAGTTACTCGATCGGTCAAACCTACGAGCAGTACTTC.

The chain is built from TRBV29-1 and TRBJ1-4; a weak D match, TRBD1 (5 bases). Germline V gene sequence: CDR1 SQVTM, CDR2 ANQGSEA. The CDR3 is made up of 11 amino acids. The V and J ends lost 4 bases and 11 bases respectively, with 11 bases between them. The DNA for the CDR3 is TGCAGCGTTGGATTGGGGGGGAAACTGTTTTTT. It yields the protein CSVGLGGKLFF.

The rearrangement uses TRBV5-1 and TRBJ2-1, with D possibly matching TRBD2 (6 bases). V was trimmed by 0 bases and J by 1 base, leaving 11 bases between them. Germline V gene lookup returns CDR1 SGHRS and CDR2 YFSETQ. This CDR3 has 16 residues. CDR3 bases: TGCGCCAGCAGCTTGGACGGGAGAAGGTCCTACAATGAGCAGTTCTTC. This codes for CASSLDGRRSYNEQFF.

The rearrangement uses TRBV7-9 and TRBJ2-3, with 9 bases fitting TRBD2. The germline V gene encodes CDR1 SEHNR and CDR2 FQNEAQ (reference sequence). This CDR3 comprises 16 residues. V was pared by 1 base and J by 0 bases, with 2 bases of the junction left unmatched. The CDR3: CASSLGLAGSTDTQYF. The CDR3 coding sequence is TGTGCCAGCAGCTTAGGCCTAGCGGGGAGCACAGATACGCAGTATTTT. The full variable domain, its missing parts supplied by reference TRBV7-9 and TRBJ2-3, is DTGVSQNPRHKITKRGQNVTFRCDPISEHNRLYWYRQTLGQGPEFLTYFQNEAQLEKSRLLSDRFSAERPKGSFSTLEIQRTEQGDSAMYLCASSLGLAGSTDTQYFGPGTRLTVL.

The J gene is TRBJ1-4, the V gene TRBV6-5; D is undetermined. The CDR3 runs to 15 residues. CDR1 MNHEY and CDR2 SVGAGI come from the germline V gene. V gave up 6 bases and J gave up 3 bases, with 14 bases separating them. The CDR3 sequence is CASRKIRLANEKLFF. In DNA form, the CDR3 reads TGTGCCAGCAGGAAAATTCGACTGGCTAATGAAAAACTGTTTTTT.

The rearrangement joins TRBV7-2 to TRBJ2-1; 8 nucleotides agree with TRBD2. CDR3 size: 14 residues. CDR1 and CDR2 from the germline V gene are SGHTA and FQGNSA. V lost 10 bases and J lost 0; bases outside the gene matches: 5. CDR3 DNA: TGTGCCACCGGGGGGGAAAGCTCCTACAATGAGCAGTTCTTC. Residues: CATGGESSYNEQFF.

This clone was found once. The chain uses TRBV15 and TRBJ2-5; 7 bases align to TRBD2. Germline lookup yields CDR1 LNHNV and CDR2 YYDKDF (reference sequence). Trimming removed 1 base from V and 5 bases from J; junction bases left unmatched: 7. The CDR3 covers 15 residues. This chain's CDR3 is CATSRGGRAEETQYF. The DNA for the CDR3 is TGTGCCACCAGCAGAGGGGGGAGGGCCGAGGAGACCCAGTACTTC.

This clone was seen a single time. The chain joins TRBV28 to TRBJ2-1, with TRBD1 as a possible D gene (5 bases). Germline lookup yields CDR1 MDHEN and CDR2 SYDVKM. The CDR3 covers 18 residues. V gave up 3 bases and J gave up 1 base, with 19 bases separating them. CDR3 amino acids: CASSFPQGYVSSYNEQFF. The CDR3 DNA is TGTGCCAGCAGTTTTCCCCAGGGCTACGTTTCTTCCTACAATGAGCAGTTCTTC. The full variable domain, with the rest looked up from reference TRBV28 and TRBJ2-1, is DVKVTQSSRYLVKRTGEKVFLECVQDMDHENMFWYRQDPGLGLRLIYFSYDVKMKEKGDIPEGYSVSREKKERFSLILESASTNQTSMYLCASSFPQGYVSSYNEQFFGPGTRLTVL.

V is TRBV10-1 and J is TRBJ2-7; D might be TRBD1 (6 bases). The CDR3 has 13 amino acids. V was shortened by 8 bases and J by 6 bases, with 17 bases between the two germline ends. CDR1 and CDR2 (germline): WNHNN, SYGVQD (reference sequence). The DNA of the CDR3 is TGCGCCAGCTCCGTACACAGGGTGGTCGAGCAGTACTTC. This codes for CASSVHRVVEQYF.

This chain joins TRBV6-1 and TRBJ1-2; TRBD1 is a possible D gene (6 bases). The germline CDR1 and CDR2 sequences are MNHNS and SASEGT. This CDR3 is built from 13 residues. Between the trimmed V and J ends, which lost 10 bases and 4 bases, there was a span of 16 bases. Here the CDR3 DNA reads TGTGCCACAACTCTGGGGGACACCTATGGCTACACCTTC. As protein: CATTLGDTYGYTF.

The chain is built from TRBV19 and TRBJ2-6; D perhaps matches TRBD2 (5 bases). Germline values: CDR1 LNHDA, CDR2 SQIVND (reference sequence). This CDR3 has 15 amino acids. V was clipped by 7 bases and J by 2 bases, with 12 bases between them. In DNA form, the CDR3 reads TGTGCCAGTATCCCCTCCGGGACTGGGGCCAACGTCCTGACTTTC. Its protein is CASIPSGTGANVLTF.

The chain links TRBV29-1 to TRBJ2-1; 16 bases align to TRBD2. V gave up 2 bases and J gave up 9 bases; unmatched junction bases: 4. The CDR3 consists of 15 residues. The V gene's germline CDR1 is SQVTM and CDR2 ANQGSEA. This CDR3 is CSVEWGLAGGSEQFF. The CDR3 DNA reads as TGCAGCGTTGAATGGGGACTAGCGGGAGGGAGTGAGCAGTTCTTC.

V gene TRBV18 combines with J gene TRBJ2-7; D remains unclear. Trimming removed 0 bases at V and 3 bases at J, with 6 bases between. This CDR3 comprises 13 residues. In germline, CDR1 is KGHSH, CDR2 LQKENI. The CDR3 loop reads CASSPPHSYEQYF. As DNA, the CDR3 is TGTGCCAGCTCACCACCGCACAGCTACGAGCAGTACTTC. Based on the CDR3 plus reference TRBV18 and TRBJ2-7, the full variable domain is NAGVMQNPRHLVRRRGQEARLRCSPMKGHSHVYWYRQLPEEGLKFMVYLQKENIIDESGMPKERFSAEFPKEGPSILRIQQVVRGDSAAYFCASSPPHSYEQYFGPGTRLTVT.

V gene TRBV7-6 combines with J gene TRBJ2-7; TRBD1 aligns across 11 bases. CDR3 length equals 16 residues. Per germline, CDR1 SGHVS and CDR2 FNYEAQ. J lost 7 bases, V lost 0 bases, and 8 bases had no gene match. The CDR3 spells CASSLAAGTGGEEQYF. In nucleotides, the CDR3 is TGTGCCAGCAGCTTAGCGGCCGGGACAGGGGGGGAAGAGCAGTACTTC.